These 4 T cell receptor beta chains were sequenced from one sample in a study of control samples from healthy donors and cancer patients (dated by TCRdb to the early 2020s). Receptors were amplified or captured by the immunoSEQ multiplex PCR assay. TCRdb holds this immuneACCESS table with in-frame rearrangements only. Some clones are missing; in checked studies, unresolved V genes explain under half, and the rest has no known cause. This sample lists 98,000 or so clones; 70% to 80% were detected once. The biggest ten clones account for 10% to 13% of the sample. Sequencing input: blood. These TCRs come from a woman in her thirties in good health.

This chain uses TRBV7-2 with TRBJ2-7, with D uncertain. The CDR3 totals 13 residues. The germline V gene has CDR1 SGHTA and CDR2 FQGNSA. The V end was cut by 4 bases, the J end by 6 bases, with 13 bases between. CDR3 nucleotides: TGTGCCAGCAGCTCCTCAACCCGGAGCGAGCAGTACTTC. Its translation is CASSSSTRSEQYF.

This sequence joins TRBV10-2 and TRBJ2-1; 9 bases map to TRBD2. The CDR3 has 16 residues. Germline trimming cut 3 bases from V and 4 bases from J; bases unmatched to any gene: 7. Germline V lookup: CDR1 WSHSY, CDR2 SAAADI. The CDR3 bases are TGCGCCAGCAGTGAATTATTGGCGGGGGGGTACAATGAGCAGTTCTTC. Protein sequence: CASSELLAGGYNEQFF.

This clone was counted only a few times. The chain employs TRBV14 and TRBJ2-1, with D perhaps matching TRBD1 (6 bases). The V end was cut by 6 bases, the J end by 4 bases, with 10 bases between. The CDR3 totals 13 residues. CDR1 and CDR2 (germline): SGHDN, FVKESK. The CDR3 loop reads CASRGAPYNEQFF. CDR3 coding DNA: TGTGCCAGCAGGGGGGCCCCATACAATGAGCAGTTCTTC.

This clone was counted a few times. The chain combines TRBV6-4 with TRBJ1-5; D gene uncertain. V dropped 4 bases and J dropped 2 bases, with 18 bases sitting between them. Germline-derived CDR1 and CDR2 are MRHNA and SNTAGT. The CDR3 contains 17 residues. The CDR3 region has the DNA TGTGCCAGCAGTGCCTGGAACATTTCATTTTGCAATCAGCCCCAGCATTTT. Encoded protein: CASSAWNISFCNQPQHF.